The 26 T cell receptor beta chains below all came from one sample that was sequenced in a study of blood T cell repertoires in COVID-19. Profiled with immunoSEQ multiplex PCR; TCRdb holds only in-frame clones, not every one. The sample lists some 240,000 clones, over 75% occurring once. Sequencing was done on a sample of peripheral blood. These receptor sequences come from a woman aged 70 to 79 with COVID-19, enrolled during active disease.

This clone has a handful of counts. The CDR3 nucleotides are TGTGCCAGCAGTTACAGACCCGGGACAGGGGGTGAGCAGTACTTC. Its protein is CASSYRPGTGGEQYF. V and J are TRBV6-6 and TRBJ2-7; 11 bases match TRBD1. The trim removed 2 bases at V and 7 bases at J, leaving 7 bases unmatched. This CDR3 comprises 15 residues. The germline V gene has CDR1 MNHNY and CDR2 SVGAGI (reference sequence).

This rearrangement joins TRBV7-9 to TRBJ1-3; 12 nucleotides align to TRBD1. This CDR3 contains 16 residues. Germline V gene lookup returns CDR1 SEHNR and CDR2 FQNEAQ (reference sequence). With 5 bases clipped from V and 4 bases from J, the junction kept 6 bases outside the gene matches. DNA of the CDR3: TGTGCCAGCAGCAACCGGGACAGGGGGCAAGGAAACACCATATATTTT. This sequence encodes CASSNRDRGQGNTIYF.

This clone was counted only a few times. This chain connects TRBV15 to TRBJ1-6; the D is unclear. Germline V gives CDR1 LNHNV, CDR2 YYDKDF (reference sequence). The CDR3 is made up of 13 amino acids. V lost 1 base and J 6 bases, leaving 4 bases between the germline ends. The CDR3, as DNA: TGTGCCACCAGCAGAGTTAGTAATTCACCCCTCCACTTT. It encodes CATSRVSNSPLHF.

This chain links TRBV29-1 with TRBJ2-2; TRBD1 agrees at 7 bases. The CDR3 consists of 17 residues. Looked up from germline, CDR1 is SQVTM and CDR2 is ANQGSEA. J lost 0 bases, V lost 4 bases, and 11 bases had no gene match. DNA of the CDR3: TGCAGCGTTGCTGGTGGAGCCGGACAGGCGAACACCGGGGAGCTGTTTTTT. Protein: CSVAGGAGQANTGELFF.

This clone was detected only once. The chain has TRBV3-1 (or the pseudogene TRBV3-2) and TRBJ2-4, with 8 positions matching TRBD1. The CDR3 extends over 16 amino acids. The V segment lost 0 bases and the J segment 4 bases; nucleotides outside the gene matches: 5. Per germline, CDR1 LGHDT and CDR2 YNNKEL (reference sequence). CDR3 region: CASSQEDRDRKNIQYF. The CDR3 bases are TGTGCCAGCAGCCAAGAAGACCGGGACAGGAAAAACATTCAGTACTTC.

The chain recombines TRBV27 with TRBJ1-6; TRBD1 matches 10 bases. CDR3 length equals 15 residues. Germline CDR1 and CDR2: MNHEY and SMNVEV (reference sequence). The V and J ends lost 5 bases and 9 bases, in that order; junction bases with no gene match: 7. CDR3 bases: TGTGCCAGCAGTGTAACCGGGACAGGGGCTTCACCCCTCCACTTT. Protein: CASSVTGTGASPLHF.

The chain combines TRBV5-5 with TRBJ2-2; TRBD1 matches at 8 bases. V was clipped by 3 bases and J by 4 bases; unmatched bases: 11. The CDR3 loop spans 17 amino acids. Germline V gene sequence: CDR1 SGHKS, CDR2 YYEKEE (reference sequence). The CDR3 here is CASSSRPGQVGTGELFF. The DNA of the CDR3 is TGTGCCAGCAGCTCACGACCGGGACAGGTGGGCACCGGGGAGCTGTTTTTT.

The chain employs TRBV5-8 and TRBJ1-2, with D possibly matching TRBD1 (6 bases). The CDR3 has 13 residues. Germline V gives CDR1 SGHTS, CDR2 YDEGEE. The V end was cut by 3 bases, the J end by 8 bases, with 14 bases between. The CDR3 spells CASSWGQGSGYTF. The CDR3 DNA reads TGTGCCAGCAGCTGGGGTCAGGGGTCCGGCTACACCTTC.

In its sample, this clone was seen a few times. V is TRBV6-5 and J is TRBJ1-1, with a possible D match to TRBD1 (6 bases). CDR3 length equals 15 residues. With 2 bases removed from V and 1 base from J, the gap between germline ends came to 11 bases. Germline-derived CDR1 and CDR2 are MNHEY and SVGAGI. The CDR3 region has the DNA TGTGCCAGCAGTTACCGGGGGGGCTCGAACACTGAAGCTTTCTTT. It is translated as CASSYRGGSNTEAFF.

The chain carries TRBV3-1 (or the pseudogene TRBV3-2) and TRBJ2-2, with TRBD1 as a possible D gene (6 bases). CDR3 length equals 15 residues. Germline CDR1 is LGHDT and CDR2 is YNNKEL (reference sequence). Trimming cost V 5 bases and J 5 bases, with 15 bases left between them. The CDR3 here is CASSVGTRQTGELFF. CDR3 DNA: TGTGCCAGCAGCGTCGGGACACGGCAAACCGGGGAGCTGTTTTTT.

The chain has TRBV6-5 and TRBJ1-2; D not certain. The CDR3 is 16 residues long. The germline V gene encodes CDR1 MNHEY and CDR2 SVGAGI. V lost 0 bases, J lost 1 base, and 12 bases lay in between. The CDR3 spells CASSYSRPPNNYGYTF. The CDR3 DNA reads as TGTGCCAGCAGTTACTCGAGGCCTCCAAATAACTATGGCTACACCTTC.

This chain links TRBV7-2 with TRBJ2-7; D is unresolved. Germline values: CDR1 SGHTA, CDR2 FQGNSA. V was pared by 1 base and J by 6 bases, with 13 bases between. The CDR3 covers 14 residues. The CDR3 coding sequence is TGTGCCAGCAGCTTAGATGTCTACCCCTCCGAGCAGTACTTC. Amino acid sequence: CASSLDVYPSEQYF.

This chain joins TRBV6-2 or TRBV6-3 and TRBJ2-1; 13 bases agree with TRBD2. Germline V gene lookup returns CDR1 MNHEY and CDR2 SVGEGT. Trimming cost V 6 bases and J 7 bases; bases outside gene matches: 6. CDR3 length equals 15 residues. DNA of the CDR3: TGTGCCAGCAGCCTTACTAGCGGGAGGGGTAATGAGCAGTTCTTC. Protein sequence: CASSLTSGRGNEQFF.

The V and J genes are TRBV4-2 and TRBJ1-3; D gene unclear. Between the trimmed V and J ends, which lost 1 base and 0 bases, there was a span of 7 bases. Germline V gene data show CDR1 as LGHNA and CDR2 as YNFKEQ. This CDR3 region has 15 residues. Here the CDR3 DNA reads TGTGCCAGCAGCCAAGGATCCTACTCTGGAAACACCATATATTTT. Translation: CASSQGSYSGNTIYF.

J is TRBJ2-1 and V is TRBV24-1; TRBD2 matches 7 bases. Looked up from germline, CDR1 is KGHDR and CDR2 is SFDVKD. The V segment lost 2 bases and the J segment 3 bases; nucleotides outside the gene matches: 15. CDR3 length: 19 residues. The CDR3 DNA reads TGTGCCACCAGTGATTGGGCTCTGGGCCCTGGCGGGAGCTACAATGAGCAGTTCTTC. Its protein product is CATSDWALGPGGSYNEQFF.

CDR3 region: CASSLGSVPGNTIYF. As DNA, the CDR3 is TGTGCCAGCAGCTTAGGATCGGTTCCTGGAAACACCATATATTTT. V and J are TRBV11-3 and TRBJ1-3; no reliable D call. Germline loops: CDR1 SGHNT, CDR2 YENEEA. V was shortened by 1 base and J by 2 bases, with 9 bases between the two germline ends. The CDR3 extends over 15 amino acids.

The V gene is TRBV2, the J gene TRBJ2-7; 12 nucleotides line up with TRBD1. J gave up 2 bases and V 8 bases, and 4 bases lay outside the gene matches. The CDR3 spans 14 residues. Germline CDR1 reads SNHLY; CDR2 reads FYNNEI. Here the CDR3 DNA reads TGTGCCAGCCTCCGGGACAGGGGGCCCTACGAGCAGTACTTC. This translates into CASLRDRGPYEQYF.

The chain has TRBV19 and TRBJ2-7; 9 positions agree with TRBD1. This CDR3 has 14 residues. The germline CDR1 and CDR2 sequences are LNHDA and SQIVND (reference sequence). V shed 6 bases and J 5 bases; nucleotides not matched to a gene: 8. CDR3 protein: CASRVAQGAHEQYF. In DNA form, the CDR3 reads TGTGCCAGTAGGGTGGCACAGGGGGCTCACGAGCAGTACTTC.

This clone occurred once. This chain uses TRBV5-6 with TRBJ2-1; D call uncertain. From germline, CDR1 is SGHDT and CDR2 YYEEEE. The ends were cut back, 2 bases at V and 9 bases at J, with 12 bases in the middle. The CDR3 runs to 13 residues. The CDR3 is CASSLLESGEQFF. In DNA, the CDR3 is TGTGCCAGCAGCTTATTGGAGAGTGGTGAGCAGTTCTTC. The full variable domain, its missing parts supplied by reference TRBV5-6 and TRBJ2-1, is DAGVTQSPTHLIKTRGQQVTLRCSPKSGHDTVSWYQQALGQGPQFIFQYYEEEERQRGNFPDRFSGHQFPNYSSELNVNALLLGDSALYLCASSLLESGEQFFGPGTRLTVL.

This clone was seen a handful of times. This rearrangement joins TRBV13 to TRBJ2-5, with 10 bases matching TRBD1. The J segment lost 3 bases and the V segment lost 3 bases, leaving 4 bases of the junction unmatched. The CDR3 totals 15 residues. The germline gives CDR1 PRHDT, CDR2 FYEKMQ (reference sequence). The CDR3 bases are TGTGCCAGCAGCTTGTCCGGGACAGGGGAAGAGACCCAGTACTTC. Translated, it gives CASSLSGTGEETQYF.

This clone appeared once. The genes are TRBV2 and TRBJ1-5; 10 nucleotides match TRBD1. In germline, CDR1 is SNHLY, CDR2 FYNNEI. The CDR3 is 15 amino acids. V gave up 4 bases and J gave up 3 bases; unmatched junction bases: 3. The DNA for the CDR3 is TGTGCCAGCAGTGGCGGGACAGGGGCCAATCAGCCCCAGCATTTT. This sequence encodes CASSGGTGANQPQHF.

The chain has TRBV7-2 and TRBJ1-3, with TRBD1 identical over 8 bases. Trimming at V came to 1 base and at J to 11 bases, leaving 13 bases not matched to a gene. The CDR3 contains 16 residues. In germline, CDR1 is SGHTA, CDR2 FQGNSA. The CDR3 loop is CASSLDAGGHGGPIYF. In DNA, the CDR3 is TGTGCCAGCAGCTTAGACGCAGGGGGCCATGGGGGTCCCATATATTTT.

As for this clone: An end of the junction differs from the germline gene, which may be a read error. CDR3 protein: CASSEWGGNQPQHF. The CDR3 DNA sequence: TGTGCCAGCAGTGAATGGGGGGGCAACCAGCCCCAGCATTTT. This chain connects TRBV6-1 to TRBJ1-5; TRBD1 might be the D (6 bases). Germline V gene sequence: CDR1 MNHNS, CDR2 SASEGT. The CDR3 length is 14 residues.

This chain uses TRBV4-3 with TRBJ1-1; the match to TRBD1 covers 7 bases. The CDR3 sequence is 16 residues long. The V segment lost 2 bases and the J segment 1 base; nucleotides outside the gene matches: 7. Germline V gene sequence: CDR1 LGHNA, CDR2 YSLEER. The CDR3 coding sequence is TGCGCCAGCAGCCAAAGGGCAGGGGGTGGGAACACTGAAGCTTTCTTT. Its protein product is CASSQRAGGGNTEAFF.

The CDR3: CAIKGGGNEQFF. CDR3 in DNA: TGTGCCATCAAGGGAGGGGGGAATGAGCAGTTCTTC. V and J are TRBV10-3 and TRBJ2-1; maybe TRBD2 (7 bases). Trimming pared 7 bases from V and 7 bases from J, leaving 11 bases between. This CDR3 region has 12 residues. CDR1 is ENHRY, CDR2 SYGVKD, per germline.

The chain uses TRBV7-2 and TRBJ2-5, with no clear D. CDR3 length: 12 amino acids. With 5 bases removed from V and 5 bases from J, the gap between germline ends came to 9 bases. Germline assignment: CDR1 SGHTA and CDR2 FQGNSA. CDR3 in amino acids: CASSRTPETQYF. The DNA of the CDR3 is TGTGCCAGCAGCCGAACTCCCGAGACCCAGTACTTC.